This entry concerns a single TCR beta chain. The antigen it binds to is not known. No base quality information exists; no much larger clone differs at one position. The V and J ends are trimmed by 0 bases and 5 bases, leaving 20 bases between them. CDR1 SGHAT and CDR2 FQDESV were looked up in the germline V gene (reference sequence). The CDR3 measures 17 amino acids from cysteine to phenylalanine. Solely the CDR3 DNA is kept, with 51 bases framed from the first base. Participants in the prospective study were aged 18 to 89 years, lived in 24 United States geographic areas, and enrolled through a virtual design. In the prospective study, cohorts were assigned on the basis of participant-reported clinical history obtained from a screening survey and a study questionnaire. For ImmuneRACE Cohort 3, a participant was defined as recovered based on two consecutive negative NP/OP PCR tests, clearance by a healthcare professional, or resolution of symptoms. In the prospective study, mobile phlebotomists collected whole blood, serum and a nasopharyngeal or oropharyngeal swab from each participant. Participants in the prospective study had the option to provide additional blood draws and questionnaires over an approximately 2-month period. Prospective study blood samples were shipped either frozen or at room temperature before DNA extraction.

The data stem from a study of blood T cell repertoires in COVID-19 (dated by TCRdb to about 2020). About the study as a whole: Collaborator samples came from the United States, Italy and Spain and covered acute and convalescent phases of COVID-19. Subjects who had been exposed to COVID-19, were actively infected with it, or had recovered from it provided the deeply sampled blood TCRbeta repertoires that made up the dataset. The samples were drawn from two sources: the first 160 participants of the ongoing ImmuneRACE study, and 1,200 or so subjects contributed by 6 global collaborators. Sample metadata almost always included a de-identified subject ID, COVID-19 status, age in years and sex. Where HLA class I and class II types were available, the types were taken from metadata supplied by the sample provider, not from assay-based typing. The material from the prospective study consisted of cDNA or gDNA derived from T cells, B-cell-depleted T cells, or PBMCs. The repertoires were released in a freely available public database intended as a resource for research on the immune response to SARS-CoV-2. Study-wide conclusions, independent of this receptor: Clinical and demographic metadata were provided uncurated, with the amount varying by source and participant.

TCRbeta CDR3 regions were amplified from genomic DNA by means of the immunoSEQ Assay, a bias-controlled multiplex PCR. The published analysis was carried out like this. Within the assay, amplification of reference gene primers was used to estimate how many nucleated cells each sample contained. To quantify the absolute abundance of each unique TCRbeta CDR3 rearrangement, sequence reads were collapsed and filtered. Productive Simpson clonality was computed per sample as the square root of Simpson's diversity index over productive rearrangements. TCRdb carries this immuneACCESS record with in-frame sequences only. Its versions omit some clonotypes, under half of them owing to an unresolved V gene in the studies checked, with the rest unexplained. That table is the source of V, J and clone size, and D and trimming were worked out from the DNA. For this sample there are approximately 130,000 clones; under 85% appear just once. In total, the top ten clones hold 18% of the sample.

The sample taken for sequencing was PBMCs or T cells enriched from blood (not recorded which). This sequence uses TRBV11-1 and TRBJ2-7; 6 matching bases give a weak D call of TRBD2. The TCR originated in a man aged 30-40 years who had recovered from COVID-19. The bases are TGTGCCAGCAGCTTAGCCCCGGGCCGGGAGAAGTTCCACGAGCAGTACTTC. Translated, it gives CASSLAPGREKFHEQYF.